This T cell receptor (beta chain) was recorded in a study of T cell responses to AZD1222 COVID-19 vaccine. Study summary: Pooling of second doses given at about 4 or about 12 weeks was done.

The assay was immunoSEQ multiplex PCR, and TCRdb's table has in-frame clones only and misses some. The sample shows about 97,000 clones, less than 90% of them seen only once. A note on this clone: Its antigen remains unidentified.

Study-level findings and limits: Spike-spanning, vaccine-associated CD4 TCRs were dominant at 160-218 and 743-854. Donors were chiefly white British, with a greater number of females, and clonal diversity was perhaps underestimated. Compared with day 0, the breadth and depth of the Spike-specific TCR repertoire rose significantly after two doses of AZD1222.

The CDR3 runs to 15 residues. CDR1 and CDR2 (germline): SGHVS, FNYEAQ. Trimming cost V 5 bases and J 7 bases; bases outside gene matches: 12. The chain employs TRBV7-6 and TRBJ2-5; 8 bases are shared with TRBD1. This receptor was identified in an adult in good health. Sequencing used peripheral blood, obtained on day 0 of AZD1222 vaccination. DNA for the CDR3: TGTGCCAGCAGCCCGACCGGACAGGGAATGGGGACCCAGTACTTC. Its protein product is CASSPTGQGMGTQYF. Looking up the rest from reference TRBV7-6 and TRBJ2-5 gives the full variable domain: GAGVSQSPRYKVTKRGQDVALRCDPISGHVSLYWYRQALGQGPEFLTYFNYEAQQDKSGLPNDRFSAERPEGSISTLTIQRTEQRDSAMYRCASSPTGQGMGTQYFGPGTRLLVL.